This is a list of T cell receptor beta chains from one sample in a study of T-cell memory formation after mild COVID-19. From the 5' RACE reads, TCRdb called clonotypes with MiXCR, one entry per CDR3 protein. The data contain just over 50,000 distinct CDR3 sequences, roughly 9% of them singletons. The material sequenced was PBMCs or a T cell subset sorted from them (not recorded which). All receptors derive from an adult woman who had mild COVID-19 (a few samples of this study predate the infection). Cell type and time point are not known. CDR3s include the opening cysteine and the closing phenylalanine or tryptophan. The D gene is left open where the match is weak.

J gene	V gene	CDR3 length	D gene	CDR3 protein
TRBJ1-1	TRBV4-1	15	TRBD1	CASRPGGAVDTEAFF
TRBJ2-7	TRBV7-2	13	.	CASSLDLDHEQYF
TRBJ2-7	TRBV15	14	TRBD1	CATSGDRETYEQYF
TRBJ2-2	TRBV7-2	14	.	CASSFWTDGGELFF
TRBJ2-7	TRBV7-8	16	TRBD2	CASSSRRLAGLYEQYF
TRBJ2-3	TRBV10-3	19	TRBD2	CAISEPGLAGRSGTDTQYF
TRBJ2-3	TRBV27	14	.	CASSFTRATDTQYF
TRBJ1-5	TRBV7-9	12	.	CASSLGGQPQHF
TRBJ1-4	TRBV5-1	16	TRBD1	CASSLGQGATNEKLFF
TRBJ2-3	TRBV4-1	16	TRBD2	CASSQLTSGELDTQYF
TRBJ2-3	TRBV3-1	17	.	CASSRRLTAASTDTQYF
TRBJ2-6	TRBV12-3/TRBV12-4	12	.	CAGSPGANVLTF
TRBJ1-1	TRBV5-1	15	TRBD1	CASSSRQGGGAEAFF
TRBJ2-3	TRBV13	15	TRBD1	CASSLDRVGTDTQYF
TRBJ1-5	TRBV10-3	13	.	CAISEYREGAQHF
TRBJ2-1	TRBV6-2/TRBV6-3	18	TRBD2	CASSYPTSGGAWYNEQFF
TRBJ1-4	TRBV9	15	.	CASSAGGSPNEKLFF
TRBJ2-6	TRBV20-1	16	TRBD2	CSARDRTSSGANVLTF
TRBJ2-3	TRBV7-2	15	.	CASSADTTGHGTQYF
TRBJ2-1	TRBV11-2	13	.	CASSLSRNNEQFF
TRBJ1-5	TRBV7-2	15	.	CASTPGGITNQPQHF
TRBJ2-2	TRBV12-3/TRBV12-4	15	TRBD2	CASSGTSGNTGELFF
TRBJ1-3	TRBV7-6	14	.	CASSLATGGNTIYF
TRBJ2-5	TRBV7-8	12	.	CASSLAGGNQYF
TRBJ2-1	TRBV6-2/TRBV6-3	20	TRBD2	CASSYSSTGVAGPGYNEQFF
TRBJ2-3	TRBV13	17	TRBD2	CASSSVPSGASTDTQYF
TRBJ1-1	TRBV11-2	13	.	CASSRIRNTEAFF
TRBJ1-1	TRBV15	12	.	CATSLGASEAFF
TRBJ2-3	TRBV9	16	TRBD2	CASSVDPSGGADTQYF
TRBJ1-2	TRBV4-3	14	.	CASSQGGTYYGYTF
TRBJ1-4	TRBV12-3/TRBV12-4	13	.	CASSPRQSEKLFF
TRBJ2-6	TRBV5-1	15	.	CASSPFPSGANVLTF
TRBJ2-7	TRBV18	14	.	CASSPTGSSYEQYF
TRBJ2-3	TRBV7-3	15	TRBD2	CASSHSGRSTDTQYF
TRBJ1-5	TRBV2	16	.	CASSERGPGPNQPQHF
TRBJ1-1	TRBV10-3	17	.	CAITIRPGPAMNTEAFF
TRBJ1-1	TRBV9	13	.	CASSAGTHTEAFF
TRBJ2-7	TRBV28	17	TRBD1	CASSRSGQGAGPYEQYF
TRBJ2-1	TRBV25-1	14	.	CASSQGYSGNEQFF
TRBJ2-2	TRBV4-1	15	.	CASSQVTEVTGELFF
TRBJ2-1	TRBV5-1	14	.	CASSRPGTYNEQFF
TRBJ2-1	TRBV7-8	16	TRBD2	CASSSPGTTFYNEQFF
TRBJ1-2	TRBV7-3	14	.	CASSQGRGEDGYTF
TRBJ1-1	TRBV2	13	.	CASSSGPNTEAFF
TRBJ2-3	TRBV7-6	16	TRBD2	CASSLSSGSSTDTQYF
TRBJ2-7	TRBV24-1	16	TRBD1	CATCLPPDRPDYEQYF
TRBJ1-1	TRBV12-3/TRBV12-4	14	.	CASSPVTGLSEAFF
TRBJ2-7	TRBV12-3/TRBV12-4	10	.	CASSSREQYF
TRBJ2-2	TRBV19	15	.	CASSKGSGRTGELFF
TRBJ1-4	TRBV2	15	TRBD1	CASRDRGRLNEKLFF